Below, one TCR beta chain is given with its context. Assay used: immunoSEQ multiplex PCR; TCRdb lists only in-frame clones, some missing. The repertoire holds roughly 390,000 clones, 85% seen once, with approximately 3.6% in the top ten. The data derive from a study of blood T cell repertoires in COVID-19. The sample comprised peripheral blood. The TCR originated in a woman between 18 and 30 years old with acute or convalescent COVID-19.

This CDR3 reads CASSGTGVANYGYTF. The CDR3 region has the DNA TGCGCCAGCAGCGGAACAGGAGTTGCCAACTATGGCTACACCTTC. The gene calls are TRBV5-1 and TRBJ1-2; D is possibly TRBD1 (5 bases). Per the germline V gene, CDR1 is SGHRS and CDR2 is YFSETQ. The CDR3 extends over 15 amino acids. V lost 4 bases to trimming and J lost 2 bases, with 15 bases between them.